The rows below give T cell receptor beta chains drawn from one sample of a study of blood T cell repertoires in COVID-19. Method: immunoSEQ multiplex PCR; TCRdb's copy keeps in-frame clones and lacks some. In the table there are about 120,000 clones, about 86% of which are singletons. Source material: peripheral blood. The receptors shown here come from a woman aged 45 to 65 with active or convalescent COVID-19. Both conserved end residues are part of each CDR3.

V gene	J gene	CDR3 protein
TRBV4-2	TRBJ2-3	CASSQEGTSGRDGDTQYF
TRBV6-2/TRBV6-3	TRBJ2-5	CASSDLLGGVQETQYF
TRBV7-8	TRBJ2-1	CASSLLAGRGDEQFF
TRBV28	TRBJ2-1	CASSFPSGEYDNEQFF
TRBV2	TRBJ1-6	CASSPGQGIVTLHF
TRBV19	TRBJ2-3	CASSPGQGVTDTQYF
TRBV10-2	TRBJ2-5	CASSEPARVELGWETQYF
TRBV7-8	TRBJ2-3	CASSSEESTDTQYF
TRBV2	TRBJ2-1	CASRIAGEMNEQFF
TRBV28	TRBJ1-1	CASRGQGSAEAFF
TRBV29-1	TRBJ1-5	CSVPLPGQANQPQHF
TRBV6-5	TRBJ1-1	CASSPRDRGGEAFF
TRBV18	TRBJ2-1	CASSPVARFF
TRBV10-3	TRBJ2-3	CAISGTSGSSTDTQYF
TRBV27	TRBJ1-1	CASSQTGGTEAFF
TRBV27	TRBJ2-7	CASSLYEGGTTYEQYF
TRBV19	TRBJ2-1	CASRNRGPSSYNEQFF
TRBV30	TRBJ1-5	CAWRISGQGNQPQHF
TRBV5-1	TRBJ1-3	CASSRGYASGNTIYF
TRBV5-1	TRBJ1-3	CASSRTGPSGNTIYF
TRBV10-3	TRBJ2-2	CAISESATSPGELFF
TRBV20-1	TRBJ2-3	CSASIAGSGRLSATDTQYF
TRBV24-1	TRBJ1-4	CATSAMTGLGEKLFF
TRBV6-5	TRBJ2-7	CAAGIAGLTYEQYF
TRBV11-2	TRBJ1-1	CASSLTDRGTEAFF
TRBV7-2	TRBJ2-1	CASSRRGGSGYNEQFF
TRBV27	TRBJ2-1	CASSSQRGSSYNEQFF
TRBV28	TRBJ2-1	CASRSGQDNEQFF
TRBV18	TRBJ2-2	CASSPQQGTGELFF
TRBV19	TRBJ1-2	CASSIPPGGYGYTF
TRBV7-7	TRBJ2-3	CAKPHSGRAISKQYF
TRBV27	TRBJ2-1	CASSLSGSSYNEQFF
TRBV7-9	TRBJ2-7	CASSLGANSVYEQYF
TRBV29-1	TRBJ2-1	CSVVVGTSRSYNEQFF
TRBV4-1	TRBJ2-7	CASSPITMGEQYF
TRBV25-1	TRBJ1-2	CASSDFYGYTF
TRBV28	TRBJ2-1	CASSPNSGVGFYNEQFF
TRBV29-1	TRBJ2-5	CSVEPGGGETQYF
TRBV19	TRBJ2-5	CASSIGLAPETQYF
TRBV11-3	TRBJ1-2	CASTLPGGPRYGYTF
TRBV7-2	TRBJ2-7	CASSLDAGGRPYEQYF
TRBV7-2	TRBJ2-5	CASSTPSGQETQYF
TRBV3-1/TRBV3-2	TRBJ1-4	CASSQLPAGYGMDEKLFF
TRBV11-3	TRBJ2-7	CASSPGLAGDEQYF
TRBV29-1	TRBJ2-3	CSVGRASTDTQYF
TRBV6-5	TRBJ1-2	CASLTRNSIYTF
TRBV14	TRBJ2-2	CASSQDKTRSNTGELFF
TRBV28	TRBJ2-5	CASSFQGPETQYF
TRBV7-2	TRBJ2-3	CASSLGLAGPNSDTQYF